This T cell receptor beta chain was recorded in a study of shared clonotypes between healthy human individuals. This CDR3 has 15 amino acids. The ends lost 5 bases at V and 3 bases at J; junction bases unmatched: 6. Germline V gene sequence: CDR1 MDHEN, CDR2 SYDVKM. For sorted subsets, 150 to 250 ng DNA per replicate equaled 30,000 or so T cell genomes. Assay: immunoSEQ multiplex PCR; the TCRdb copy retains only in-frame clones and omits some. The sample holds 2 million to 2.5 million clones, about 90% seen once. Sample: naive CD4+ T cells from PBMCs. Subset described: CD45RA+ positively selected. The clonotype was recovered from a young man in good health. Some clones in this sample may be carry-over from other donors' samples. The rearrangement uses TRBV28 and TRBJ2-7; 11 nucleotides agree with TRBD1. CDR3 DNA: TGTGCCAGCAGTATTTGGACAGGGGGCTTCTACGAGCAGTACTTC. This sequence encodes CASSIWTGGFYEQYF.